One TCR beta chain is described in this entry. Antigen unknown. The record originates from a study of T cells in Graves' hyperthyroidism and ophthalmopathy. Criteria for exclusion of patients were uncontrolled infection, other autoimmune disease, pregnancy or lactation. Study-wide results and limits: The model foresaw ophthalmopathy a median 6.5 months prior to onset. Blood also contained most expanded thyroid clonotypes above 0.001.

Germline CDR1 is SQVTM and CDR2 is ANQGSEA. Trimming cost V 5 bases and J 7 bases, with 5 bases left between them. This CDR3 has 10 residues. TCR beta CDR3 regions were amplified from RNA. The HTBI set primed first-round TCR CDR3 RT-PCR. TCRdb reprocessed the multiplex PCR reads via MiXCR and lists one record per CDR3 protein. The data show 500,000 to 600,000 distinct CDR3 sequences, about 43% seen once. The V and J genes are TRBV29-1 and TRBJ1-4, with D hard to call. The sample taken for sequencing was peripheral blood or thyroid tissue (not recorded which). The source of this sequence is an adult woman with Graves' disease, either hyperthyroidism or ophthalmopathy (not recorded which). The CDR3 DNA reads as TGCAGCGTTATGAGTGAAAAACTGTTTTTT. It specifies CSVMSEKLFF. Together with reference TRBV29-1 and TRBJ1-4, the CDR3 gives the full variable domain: SAVISQKPSRDICQRGTSLTIQCQVDSQVTMMFWYRQQPGQSLTLIATANQGSEATYESGFVIDKFPISRPNLTFSTLTVSNMSPEDSSIYLCSVMSEKLFFGSGTQLSVL.